Each of the 15 T cell receptor beta chains below was sequenced from the same sample in a study of T cell repertoires in cytomegalovirus infection (dated by TCRdb to the late 2010s). The sample's treatment or condition, from its label and the paper: in vitro stimulation with specific CMV peptide epitopes to enrich CMV-specific T cells. These receptors' antigens are unknown. The data were produced on an Illumina HiSeq 1500. TCRdb applied fastp at Q25 and MiXCR to the public reads, then kept only in-frame beta chains. Each entry merges the rows of one CDR3 protein and shows their most common DNA and genes. For this sample the table gives about half a million distinct CDR3 sequences, of which around 30% were detected only once. Of the sample, 15% to 20% is held by the ten largest clones. Source: cultured PBMCs, taken from culture after CMV antigen stimulation. These receptors were obtained from a human donor in good health (CMV status not recorded). Some clones in this sample may be carry-over from other donors' samples.

This clonotype showed up just a few times. The CDR3 spells CASSLGPGRREAFF. The CDR3 nucleotides are TGTGCCAGCAGCTTAGGGCCAGGGCGTCGTGAAGCTTTCTTT. The gene calls are TRBV7-8 and TRBJ1-1; TRBD1 is a possible D gene (5 bases). The germline V gene has CDR1 SGHVS and CDR2 FQNEAQ. V lost 1 base to trimming and J lost 7 bases, with 13 bases between them. There are 14 residues in the CDR3.

The V and J genes are TRBV6-6 and TRBJ2-1, with a possible D match to TRBD1 (5 bases). CDR3 length equals 14 residues. Germline V gives CDR1 MNHNY, CDR2 SVGAGI (reference sequence). V was cut by 7 bases and J by 4 bases, with 14 bases left in between. CDR3 sequence reads: CASMYAGPYNEQFF. CDR3 sequence (DNA): TGTGCCAGCATGTACGCAGGGCCTTACAATGAGCAGTTCTTC.

The rearrangement links TRBV5-6 to TRBJ2-7, with 9 bases matching TRBD1. Trimming removed 4 bases from V and 0 bases from J; junction bases left unmatched: 5. CDR3 length: 15 amino acids. From germline, CDR1 is SGHDT and CDR2 YYEEEE. DNA of the CDR3: TGTGCCAGCAGCGGACAGGGGTCGAGCTCCTACGAGCAGTACGTC. It translates to CASSGQGSSSYEQYV.

CDR3 protein: CASSLRQGAGTGELFF. The DNA of the CDR3 is TGTGCCAGCAGTCTCCGACAGGGGGCGGGCACCGGGGAGCTGTTTTTT. The rearrangement links TRBV27 to TRBJ2-2, with 10 positions matching TRBD1. The CDR3 has 16 amino acids. Germline V gives CDR1 MNHEY, CDR2 SMNVEV (reference sequence). With V trimmed by 5 bases and J by 4 bases, 7 bases remained unmatched.

The rearrangement joins TRBV6-2 or TRBV6-3 to TRBJ2-3; D uncertain. Germline V gene data show CDR1 as MNHEY and CDR2 as SVGEGT. The ends were cut back, 3 bases at V and 4 bases at J, with 8 bases in the middle. This CDR3 is 13 amino acids long. The CDR3 reads CASSYTYADTQYF. CDR3 sequence (DNA): TGTGCCAGCAGTTATACGTACGCAGATACGCAGTATTTT.

A few counts support this clonotype. The chain carries TRBV7-8 and TRBJ2-7; D is perhaps TRBD1 (5 bases). In germline, CDR1 is SGHVS, CDR2 FQNEAQ. V lost 2 bases and J 2 bases, leaving 7 bases between the germline ends. The CDR3 runs to 13 residues. This chain's CDR3 is CASSLRQTYEQYV. The DNA of the CDR3 is TGTGCCAGCAGCTTAAGACAGACCTACGAGCAGTACGTC.

This chain joins TRBV6-2 or TRBV6-3 and TRBJ2-2; possibly TRBD1 for D (6 bases). Germline-derived CDR1 and CDR2 are MNHEY and SVGEGT. The CDR3 has 15 residues. Trimming shortened V by 6 bases and J by 2 bases, and 13 bases separated the two germline ends. CDR3 sequence reads: CASRDSGKNTGELFF. The CDR3 nucleotides read TGTGCCAGCAGGGACAGCGGAAAAAACACCGGGGAGCTGTTTTTT.

This clonotype has a handful of counts. The J gene is TRBJ1-5, the V gene TRBV19; no reliable D call. The germline gives CDR1 LNHDA, CDR2 SQIVND (reference sequence). With 6 bases removed from V and 5 bases from J, the gap between germline ends came to 17 bases. This CDR3 spans 15 amino acids. In DNA, the CDR3 is TGTGCCAGTAGCACCGTCGGGATAGCGCATCAGCCCCAGCATTTT. Its protein is CASSTVGIAHQPQHF.

This clonotype turned up a few times. This chain links TRBV7-8 with TRBJ2-3, with a weak D call TRBD1 (6 bases). This CDR3 has 13 amino acids. Germline CDR1 reads SGHVS; CDR2 reads FQNEAQ. Trimming cost V 4 bases and J 4 bases, with 9 bases left between them. The CDR3 nucleotides read TGTGCCAGCAGCTCCAGGGGATCAGATACGCAGTATTTT. This encodes CASSSRGSDTQYF. Filled out from reference TRBV7-8 and TRBJ2-3, the complete variable domain reads GAGVSQSPRYKVAKRGQDVALRCDPISGHVSLFWYQQALGQGPEFLTYFQNEAQLDKSGLPSDRFFAERPEGSVSTLKIQRTQQEDSAVYLCASSSRGSDTQYFGPGTRLTVL.

This sequence joins TRBV4-3 and TRBJ2-3, with TRBD1 matching 7 bases. The CDR3 extends over 14 amino acids. The V and J ends lost 1 base and 4 bases, in that order; junction bases with no gene match: 2. Looked up from germline, CDR1 is LGHNA and CDR2 is YSLEER. The CDR3 DNA sequence: TGCGCCAGCAGCCAAGGAGGGGGCGCAGATACGCAGTATTTT. Its protein product is CASSQGGGADTQYF.

This chain uses TRBV7-2 with TRBJ1-2; no clear D. The V and J ends lost 1 base and 6 bases respectively, with 12 bases between them. The CDR3 is 14 amino acids. The germline V gene has CDR1 SGHTA and CDR2 FQGNSA. Here the CDR3 DNA reads TGTGCCAGCAGCTTAGAATTCAGAAACAATGGCTACACCTTC. Encoded protein: CASSLEFRNNGYTF. Combining the CDR3 with reference TRBV7-2 and TRBJ1-2 gives the whole variable domain GAGVSQSPSNKVTEKGKDVELRCDPISGHTALYWYRQSLGQGLEFLIYFQGNSAPDKSGLPSDRFSAERTGGSVSTLTIQRTQQEDSAVYLCASSLEFRNNGYTFGSGTRLTVV.

This clonotype has a handful of counts. This chain links TRBV19 with TRBJ1-4; D not resolved. The CDR3 runs 13 residues. CDR1 is LNHDA and CDR2 is SQIVND in the germline V gene (reference sequence). V was trimmed by 5 bases and J by 10 bases, leaving 14 bases between them. The chain's CDR3 is CASSGIPEGKLFF. CDR3 DNA sequence: TGTGCCAGTAGTGGGATCCCGGAGGGAAAACTGTTTTTT.

Ten or more counts support this clonotype. The chain uses TRBV7-6 and TRBJ2-3; 8 bases agree with TRBD2. After removal of 4 bases from V and 4 bases from J, the junction contained 7 bases not matched to a gene. Germline CDR1 is SGHVS and CDR2 is FNYEAQ. The length of the CDR3 is 15 residues. The CDR3 bases are TGTGCCAGCAGCTCCGGACTAGCTGGGTCAGATACGCAGTATTTT. Amino acid sequence: CASSSGLAGSDTQYF.

This clonotype turned up a few times. The genes are TRBV4-1 and TRBJ2-7; D is unresolved. CDR1 MGHRA and CDR2 YSYEKL come from the germline V gene. V shed 0 bases and J shed 3 bases, with 15 bases lying between them. This CDR3 contains 16 residues. In DNA, the CDR3 is TGCGCCAGCAGCCAAGATCTTGTACTCTTACACTACGAGCAGTACTTC. Translated: CASSQDLVLLHYEQYF.

This clonotype was detected only a few times. This chain joins TRBV11-3 and TRBJ2-1; 7 nucleotides match TRBD2. The CDR3 contains 15 residues. Per germline, CDR1 SGHNT and CDR2 YENEEA. V shed 6 bases, J shed 6 bases, and the junction held 11 bases outside the gene matches. The CDR3 DNA is TGTGCCAGCAGAGCCGGCGGGAGTGGAGGCAATGAGCAGTTCTTC. Its translation is CASRAGGSGGNEQFF.